This T cell receptor (beta chain) was identified during a study of CD8 T cells in ankylosing spondylitis. Study-level findings and limits: A CD8+ phenotype characterized the disease-linked clones, which were relatively rare in peripheral blood. The study looked at matched synovial fluid samples from ankylosing spondylitis patients. Disease-linked clones were reported to be significantly enriched there. Blood from ankylosing spondylitis patients appeared to carry a characteristic roughly eight-variant TCR beta motif.

Note on this clonotype: Its antigen is unknown.

The length of the CDR3 is 14 residues. Germline V gene data show CDR1 as SGHRS and CDR2 as YFSETQ. V lost 0 bases and J 8 bases, leaving 11 bases between the germline ends. Quantitative 5'-RACE with molecular barcodes produced the TCR beta libraries. TCRdb reprocessed the 5' RACE reads with MiXCR, giving one entry per CDR3 protein. The profile covers fewer than 400,000 distinct CDR3 sequences, with about 14% appearing a single time and about 1% taken by the ten largest. The sequence was collected from a male donor with ankylosing spondylitis or in good health (not recorded which). What was sequenced was blood, either unsorted or a sorted T cell fraction (not recorded which). This chain links TRBV5-1 with TRBJ1-4; D is perhaps TRBD1 (5 bases). The CDR3 reads CASSLDQGGEKLFF. CDR3 nucleotide sequence: TGCGCCAGCAGCTTGGATCAGGGTGGCGAAAAACTGTTTTTT.